A single sample is the source of the 31 T cell receptor beta chains below, sequenced in a study of T cell responses to AZD1222 COVID-19 vaccine. Data came from immunoSEQ multiplex PCR; TCRdb stores just in-frame clones and leaves some out. The top ten hold 0.55% of the sample, which has about 270,000 clones, approximately 94% seen once. The sequenced sample was peripheral blood, obtained 28 days after the second AZD1222 dose. The receptor set was obtained from an adult who received the AZD1222 COVID-19 vaccine.

The CDR3 spells CASSSLRQGTQYF. CDR3 bases: TGTGCCAGCAGCTCCCTCCGACAGGGAACCCAGTACTTC. V and J are TRBV11-2 and TRBJ2-5; 7 positions agree with TRBD1. This CDR3 is 13 amino acids long. V was clipped by 4 bases and J by 8 bases; unmatched bases: 7. Looked up from germline, CDR1 is SGHAT and CDR2 is FQNNGV.

V usage is TRBV28 and J usage is TRBJ1-1; 7 bases are shared with TRBD1. Looked up from germline, CDR1 is MDHEN and CDR2 is SYDVKM. J was trimmed by 4 bases and V by 3 bases; bases with no gene match: 5. The CDR3 has 14 residues. The CDR3 DNA reads as TGTGCCAGCAGTTTTCAGGGGGATGGCACTGAAGCTTTCTTT. The encoded protein is CASSFQGDGTEAFF. The full variable domain, its missing parts supplied by reference TRBV28 and TRBJ1-1, is DVKVTQSSRYLVKRTGEKVFLECVQDMDHENMFWYRQDPGLGLRLIYFSYDVKMKEKGDIPEGYSVSREKKERFSLILESASTNQTSMYLCASSFQGDGTEAFFGQGTRLTVV.

The genes are TRBV10-2 and TRBJ2-2; the D gene is possibly TRBD2 (6 bases). Trimming left V 4 bases short and J 7 bases short, with 16 bases between. This CDR3 region has 15 residues. CDR1 WSHSY and CDR2 SAAADI come from the germline V gene. The CDR3 sequence: CASSGRGLEDGELFF. Written as DNA, the CDR3 is TGCGCCAGCAGTGGTAGGGGACTGGAGGACGGGGAGCTGTTTTTT.

This rearrangement joins TRBV19 to TRBJ2-1, with D hard to call. The V end was cut by 4 bases, the J end by 7 bases, with 17 bases between. The CDR3 is made up of 15 amino acids. From germline, CDR1 is LNHDA and CDR2 SQIVND (reference sequence). CDR3: CASSSGPRHGNEQFF. The DNA for the CDR3 is TGTGCCAGTAGTAGTGGACCCAGGCATGGAAATGAGCAGTTCTTC. Together with reference TRBV19 and TRBJ2-1, the CDR3 gives the full variable domain: DGGITQSPKYLFRKEGQNVTLSCEQNLNHDAMYWYRQDPGQGLRLIYYSQIVNDFQKGDIAEGYSVSREKKESFPLTVTSAQKNPTAFYLCASSSGPRHGNEQFFGPGTRLTVL.

The V and J genes are TRBV5-1 and TRBJ2-2; D call uncertain. Trimming took 7 bases from V and 4 from J, leaving 11 bases between them. The germline V gene encodes CDR1 SGHRS and CDR2 YFSETQ. The CDR3 length is 13 residues. The CDR3 coding sequence is TGCGCCAGCGGATTGGACGCCACCGGGGAGCTGTTTTTT. The encoded protein is CASGLDATGELFF.

The chain employs TRBV6-5 and TRBJ1-1; the D is unclear. The CDR3 runs 15 residues. V was trimmed by 6 bases and J by 3 bases, leaving 17 bases between them. CDR1 is MNHEY and CDR2 is SVGAGI in the germline V gene. The CDR3 protein is CASRPGSGVDTEAFF. CDR3 in DNA: TGTGCCAGCAGACCGGGCTCTGGGGTGGACACTGAAGCTTTCTTT.

The chain uses TRBV19 and TRBJ2-2, with 9 positions matching TRBD2. CDR3 length: 17 residues. The germline V gene encodes CDR1 LNHDA and CDR2 SQIVND (reference sequence). V gave up 4 bases and J gave up 0 bases; unmatched junction bases: 6. CDR3 bases: TGTGCCAGTAGTACATTAGCGGGGGTCTCGAACACCGGGGAGCTGTTTTTT. Translating gives CASSTLAGVSNTGELFF.

This chain links TRBV5-1 with TRBJ2-2, with TRBD1 identical over 9 bases. Trimming cost V 4 bases and J 5 bases; bases outside gene matches: 6. This CDR3 is built from 15 residues. CDR1 SGHRS and CDR2 YFSETQ come from the germline V gene. The CDR3 DNA sequence: TGCGCCAGCAGCCCAGGACAGGGGTGGACCGGGGAGCTGTTTTTT. It encodes CASSPGQGWTGELFF.

The chain recombines TRBV2 with TRBJ2-7; D is perhaps TRBD1 (6 bases). V was trimmed by 8 bases and J by 5 bases, leaving 16 bases between them. Germline V CDR1 and CDR2: SNHLY, FYNNEI. The CDR3 contains 13 residues. The CDR3 spells CASYRAVWDEQYF. CDR3 DNA sequence: TGTGCCAGCTACAGGGCGGTATGGGACGAGCAGTACTTC.

This rearrangement joins TRBV11-2 to TRBJ1-1; possibly TRBD1 for D (5 bases). The germline gives CDR1 SGHAT, CDR2 FQNNGV. V was pared by 4 bases and J by 8 bases, with 11 bases between. The CDR3 loop spans 12 amino acids. The CDR3 coding sequence is TGTGCCAGCAGCTCCCAGGGAATCGAAGCTTTCTTT. Translated, it gives CASSSQGIEAFF.

This clone appeared a single time. This may stem from a read error, because a much larger clone lies one nucleotide away. The identical CDR3 is also encoded by other nucleotide sequences in the sample. The chain is built from TRBV29-1 and TRBJ2-7; TRBD1 agrees at 7 bases. V lost 7 bases, J lost 1 base, and 4 bases stayed unmatched. The CDR3 consists of 12 residues. Germline V gene data show CDR1 as SQVTM and CDR2 as ANQGSEA. CDR3 DNA sequence: TGCAGCGCCCGACAGGGATCCTACGAGCAGTACTTC. As protein: CSARQGSYEQYF.

This chain links TRBV12-3 or TRBV12-4 with TRBJ2-7; D is ambiguous. V was cut by 1 base and J by 6 bases, with 10 bases left in between. The CDR3 consists of 13 residues. The CDR3 loop is CASSLGPVGEQYF. CDR3 in DNA: TGTGCCAGCAGTTTAGGCCCGGTTGGCGAGCAGTACTTC.

A single count supports this clone. The chain couples TRBV9 to TRBJ2-5, with TRBD2 as a possible D gene (6 bases). The CDR3 extends over 14 amino acids. The germline V and J ends were trimmed by 4 bases and 5 bases, with 15 bases remaining between them. Germline V gene data show CDR1 as SGDLS and CDR2 as YYNGEE. As DNA, the CDR3 is TGTGCCAGCAGCCCCCGACTAGTGTCGGAGACCCAGTACTTC. Its protein is CASSPRLVSETQYF.

V is TRBV13 and J is TRBJ2-3; D remains unclear. Germline V lookup: CDR1 PRHDT, CDR2 FYEKMQ (reference sequence). V was trimmed by 3 bases and J by 0 bases, leaving 19 bases between them. This CDR3 has 18 residues. CDR3 DNA: TGTGCCAGCAGCTTGGATGTAAATAGGAGACCAAGCACAGATACGCAGTATTTT. Amino acids: CASSLDVNRRPSTDTQYF.

The chain joins TRBV18 to TRBJ1-5; 7 positions match TRBD1. The CDR3 is 15 amino acids. Trimming at V came to 0 bases and at J to 7 bases, leaving 6 bases not matched to a gene. Per germline, CDR1 KGHSH and CDR2 LQKENI. The CDR3 region is CASSPPGGGEQPQHF. The CDR3 coding sequence is TGTGCCAGCTCACCACCCGGAGGGGGCGAACAGCCCCAGCATTTT.

V and J are TRBV7-3 and TRBJ2-7; weak D call: TRBD2 (5 bases). Germline V CDR1 and CDR2: SGHTA, FQGTGA. V shed 10 bases and J shed 2 bases, with 21 bases lying between them. The CDR3 contains 15 residues. CDR3 DNA sequence: TGTGCCACCGAGGGAAGGCAGGCAAGGACCTACGAGCAGTACTTC. This translates into CATEGRQARTYEQYF.

V and J are TRBV7-3 and TRBJ2-7; a possible D gene is TRBD2 (7 bases). CDR3 size: 15 residues. The V end lost 2 bases, the J end lost 0 bases, and 11 bases lay between the germline ends. Germline lookup yields CDR1 SGHTA and CDR2 FQGTGA. In nucleotides, the CDR3 is TGTGCCAGCAGCTTATTAGGGGGGGCCTCCTACGAGCAGTACTTC. Its protein is CASSLLGGASYEQYF.

The CDR3 nucleotides read TGTGCCACCAGTGGGGACGGCTATGGGACGTATCCGAGGACCGGGGAGCTGTTTTTT. It encodes CATSGDGYGTYPRTGELFF. This chain uses TRBV24-1 with TRBJ2-2; either TRBD1 or TRBD2 may supply D (5 bases each). CDR3 length equals 19 residues. Germline CDR1 is KGHDR and CDR2 is SFDVKD. The germline V and J ends were trimmed by 5 bases and 5 bases, with 26 bases remaining between them.

The rearrangement links TRBV29-1 to TRBJ2-2, with D possibly TRBD2 on 5 matching bases. The V gene's germline CDR1 is SQVTM and CDR2 ANQGSEA. The ends were cut back, 3 bases at V and 6 bases at J, with 8 bases in the middle. The length of the CDR3 is 12 residues. In DNA, the CDR3 is TGCAGCGTTGATCCCGGGGCCGGGGAGCTGTTTTTT. This gives the protein CSVDPGAGELFF.

This chain joins TRBV28 and TRBJ1-2; D is uncertain. Germline values: CDR1 MDHEN, CDR2 SYDVKM. CDR3 length equals 13 residues. The V end lost 6 bases, the J end lost 6 bases, and 14 bases lay between the germline ends. DNA for the CDR3: TGTGCCAGCAGCCTCGGCCGGGGAGATGGCTACACCTTC. This gives the protein CASSLGRGDGYTF.

The chain combines TRBV2 with TRBJ2-1; 7 nucleotides match TRBD2. Germline trimming cut 7 bases from V and 11 bases from J; bases unmatched to any gene: 14. Germline V gives CDR1 SNHLY, CDR2 FYNNEI. The CDR3 contains 14 residues. As DNA, the CDR3 is TGTGCCAGCATCCAAGATGGGAGGGGAGGTAAGCAGTTCTTC. Its translation: CASIQDGRGGKQFF.

This rearrangement joins TRBV4-1 to TRBJ2-5, with D possibly being TRBD1 (5 bases). The germline V gene has CDR1 MGHRA and CDR2 YSYEKL. Trimming took 0 bases from V and 9 from J, leaving 17 bases between them. CDR3 length: 15 residues. In DNA, the CDR3 is TGCGCCAGCAGCCAAGATTGGGGCAGGAACATGGCCCAGTACTTC. Protein sequence: CASSQDWGRNMAQYF.

The rearrangement joins TRBV2 to TRBJ1-1; D is unclear. CDR1 is SNHLY, CDR2 FYNNEI, per germline. This CDR3 is 13 amino acids long. With 0 bases removed from V and 7 bases from J, the gap between germline ends came to 9 bases. Here the CDR3 DNA reads TGTGCCAGCAGTGAAGCGATCGGGGATGAAGCTTTCTTT. This sequence encodes CASSEAIGDEAFF. The full variable domain, completed using reference TRBV2 and TRBJ1-1, is EPEVTQTPSHQVTQMGQEVILRCVPISNHLYFYWYRQILGQKVEFLVSFYNNEISEKSEIFDDQFSVERPDGSNFTLKIRSTKLEDSAMYFCASSEAIGDEAFFGQGTRLTVV.

This chain connects TRBV27 to TRBJ1-4; tentatively, D is TRBD1 (5 bases). This CDR3 has 19 residues. V lost 0 bases, J lost 9 bases, and 26 bases lay in between. Germline CDR1 and CDR2: MNHEY and SMNVEV (reference sequence). The CDR3: CASSLSAAGYRDFGKKLFF. In DNA, the CDR3 is TGTGCCAGCAGTTTATCGGCGGCGGGCTACCGGGACTTCGGTAAAAAACTGTTTTTT.

This clone was observed a single time. The chain uses TRBV29-1 and TRBJ1-2, with 8 bases fitting TRBD1. This CDR3 has 12 residues. Germline assignment: CDR1 SQVTM and CDR2 ANQGSEA. V shed 5 bases, J shed 6 bases, and the junction held 5 bases outside the gene matches. CDR3 residues: CSVSGGFHGYTF. In DNA form, the CDR3 reads TGCAGCGTTTCAGGGGGCTTTCATGGCTACACCTTC.

The chain joins TRBV27 to TRBJ2-7; 7 bases are shared with TRBD1. Germline loops: CDR1 MNHEY, CDR2 SMNVEV (reference sequence). The V and J ends lost 5 bases and 6 bases, in that order; junction bases with no gene match: 13. The CDR3 is made up of 15 amino acids. CDR3 bases: TGTGCCAGCAGTGTCTCCCCGGGACAGTTATTCGAGCAGTACTTC. It is translated as CASSVSPGQLFEQYF.

The gene calls are TRBV6-2 or TRBV6-3 and TRBJ2-1; 7 nucleotides agree with TRBD2. With V trimmed by 2 bases and J by 6 bases, 7 bases remained unmatched. The germline CDR1 and CDR2 sequences are MNHEY and SVGEGT. This CDR3 has 15 amino acids. CDR3 sequence: CASSYGAGVGNEQFF. In DNA form, the CDR3 reads TGTGCCAGCAGTTACGGCGCGGGGGTAGGCAATGAGCAGTTCTTC.

V gene TRBV7-9 combines with J gene TRBJ1-1; 7 bases map to TRBD1. J gave up 0 bases and V 5 bases, and 6 bases lay outside the gene matches. CDR1 is SEHNR, CDR2 FQNEAQ, per germline (reference sequence). The CDR3 has 15 amino acids. The CDR3 sequence: CASSPPQGVNTEAFF. The CDR3 nucleotides are TGTGCCAGCAGCCCCCCCCAGGGGGTGAACACTGAAGCTTTCTTT. The complete variable domain, with remaining parts taken from reference TRBV7-9 and TRBJ1-1, reads DTGVSQNPRHKITKRGQNVTFRCDPISEHNRLYWYRQTLGQGPEFLTYFQNEAQLEKSRLLSDRFSAERPKGSFSTLEIQRTEQGDSAMYLCASSPPQGVNTEAFFGQGTRLTVV.

The J gene is TRBJ2-2, the V gene TRBV5-1; D remains unclear. This CDR3 region has 15 residues. Germline-derived CDR1 and CDR2 are SGHRS and YFSETQ. V lost 1 base, J lost 2 bases, and 9 bases lay in between. The CDR3 bases are TGCGCCAGCAGCTTGACAAGACCTAACACCGGGGAGCTGTTTTTT. Translating gives CASSLTRPNTGELFF.

The V gene is TRBV9, the J gene TRBJ1-2; D is possibly TRBD1 (5 bases). The germline V gene has CDR1 SGDLS and CDR2 YYNGEE. The V end was cut by 4 bases, the J end by 4 bases, with 20 bases between. The CDR3 totals 16 residues. CDR3 nucleotide sequence: TGTGCCAGCAGCCCCCAAGACAGCCCCAGACTCTATGGCTACACCTTC. Amino acid sequence: CASSPQDSPRLYGYTF.

CDR3 DNA sequence: TGCGCCAGCAGCACCACCTCGGGGGTCGATACGCAGTATTTT. Amino acid sequence: CASSTTSGVDTQYF. This chain uses TRBV5-1 with TRBJ2-3, with D tentatively TRBD2 (6 bases). Germline CDR1 reads SGHRS; CDR2 reads YFSETQ. V gave up 4 bases and J gave up 6 bases, with 15 bases separating them. This CDR3 is 14 amino acids long.